This entry is about one T cell receptor beta chain. In germline, CDR1 is GTSNPN, CDR2 SVGIG (reference sequence). The CDR3 has 14 residues. The V end was cut by 2 bases, the J end by 3 bases, with 13 bases between. Sequencing was performed with immunoSEQ multiplex PCR; in TCRdb, only in-frame clones are kept and a portion is missing. The sample lists hundreds of thousands of clones, 85% to 90% occurring once. These data originate in a study of blood T cell repertoires in COVID-19. The V and J genes are TRBV30 and TRBJ2-5, with D perhaps TRBD2 (5 bases). This sequence was found in an older woman with COVID-19, enrolled during active disease. The sequenced sample consisted of peripheral blood. The CDR3 DNA is TGTGCCTGGAGTCCCAGGACGACTAAAGAGACCCAGTACTTC. It yields the protein CAWSPRTTKETQYF.